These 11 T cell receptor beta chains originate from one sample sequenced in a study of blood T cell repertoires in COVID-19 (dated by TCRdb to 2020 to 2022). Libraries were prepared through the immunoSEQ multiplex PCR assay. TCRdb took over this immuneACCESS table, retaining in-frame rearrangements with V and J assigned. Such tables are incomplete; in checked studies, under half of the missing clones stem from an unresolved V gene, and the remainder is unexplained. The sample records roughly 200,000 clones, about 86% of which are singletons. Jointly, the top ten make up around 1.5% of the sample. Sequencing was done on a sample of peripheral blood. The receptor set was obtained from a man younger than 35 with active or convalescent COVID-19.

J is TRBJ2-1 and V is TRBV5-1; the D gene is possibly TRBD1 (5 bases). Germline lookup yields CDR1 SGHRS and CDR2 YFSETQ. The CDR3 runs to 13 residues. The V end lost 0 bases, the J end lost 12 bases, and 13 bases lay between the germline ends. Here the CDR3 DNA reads TGCGCCAGCAGCTTGGATTGGGGCCAGGGGCAGTTCTTC. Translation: CASSLDWGQGQFF.

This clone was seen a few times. The CDR3 loop reads CASSRTGANTGELFF. CDR3 bases: TGTGCCAGCAGCCGGACAGGGGCGAACACCGGGGAGCTGTTTTTT. The gene calls are TRBV11-2 and TRBJ2-2; the match to TRBD1 covers 9 bases. Losses at the gene ends were 5 bases for V and 0 bases for J; bases not matched to a gene: 1. Germline CDR1 is SGHAT and CDR2 is FQNNGV. The CDR3 length is 15 residues.

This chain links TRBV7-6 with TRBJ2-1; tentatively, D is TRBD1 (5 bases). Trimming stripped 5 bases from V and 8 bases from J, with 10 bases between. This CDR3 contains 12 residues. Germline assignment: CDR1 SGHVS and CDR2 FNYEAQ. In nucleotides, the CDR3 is TGTGCCAGCAGCCAACAGGTGTATGAGCAGTTCTTC. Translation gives CASSQQVYEQFF.

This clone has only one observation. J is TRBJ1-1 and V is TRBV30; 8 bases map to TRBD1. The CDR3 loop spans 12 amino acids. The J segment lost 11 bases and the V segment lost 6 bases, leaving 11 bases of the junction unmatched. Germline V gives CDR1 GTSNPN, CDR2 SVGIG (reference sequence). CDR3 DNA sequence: TGTGCCTGCTCGGGACAGGTCACGGCCGCTTTCTTT. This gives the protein CACSGQVTAAFF.

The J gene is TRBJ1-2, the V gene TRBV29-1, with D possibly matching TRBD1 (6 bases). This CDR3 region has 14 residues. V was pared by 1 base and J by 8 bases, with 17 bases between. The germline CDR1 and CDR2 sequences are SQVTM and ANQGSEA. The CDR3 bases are TGCAGCGTTGAAGGGCAGGGGACTATTAGGGGCTACACCTTC. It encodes CSVEGQGTIRGYTF.

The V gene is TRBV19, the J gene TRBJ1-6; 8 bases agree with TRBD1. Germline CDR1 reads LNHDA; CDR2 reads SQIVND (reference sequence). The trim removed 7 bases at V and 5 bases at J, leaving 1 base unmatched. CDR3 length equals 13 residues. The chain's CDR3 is CASKDRDNSPLHF. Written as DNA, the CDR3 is TGTGCCAGTAAGGACAGGGATAATTCACCCCTCCACTTT.

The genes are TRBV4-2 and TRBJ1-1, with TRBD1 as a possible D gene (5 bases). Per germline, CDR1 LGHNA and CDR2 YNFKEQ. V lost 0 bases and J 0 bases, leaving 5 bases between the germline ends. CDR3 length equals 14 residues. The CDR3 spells CASSQDRVNTEAFF. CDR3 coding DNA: TGTGCCAGCAGCCAAGACAGGGTGAACACTGAAGCTTTCTTT.

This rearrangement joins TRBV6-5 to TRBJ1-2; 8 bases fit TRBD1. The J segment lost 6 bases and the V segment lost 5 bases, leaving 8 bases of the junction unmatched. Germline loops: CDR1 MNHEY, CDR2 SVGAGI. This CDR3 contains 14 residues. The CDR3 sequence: CASSTRQGRNGYTF. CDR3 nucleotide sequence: TGTGCCAGCAGTACCCGACAGGGGCGGAATGGCTACACCTTC.

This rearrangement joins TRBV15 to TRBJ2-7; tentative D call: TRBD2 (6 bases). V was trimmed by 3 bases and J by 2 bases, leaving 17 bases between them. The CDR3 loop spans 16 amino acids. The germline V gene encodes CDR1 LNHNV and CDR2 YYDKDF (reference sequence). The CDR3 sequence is CATSRESAGKAYEQYF. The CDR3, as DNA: TGTGCCACCAGCAGGGAATCGGCGGGAAAAGCCTACGAGCAGTACTTC.

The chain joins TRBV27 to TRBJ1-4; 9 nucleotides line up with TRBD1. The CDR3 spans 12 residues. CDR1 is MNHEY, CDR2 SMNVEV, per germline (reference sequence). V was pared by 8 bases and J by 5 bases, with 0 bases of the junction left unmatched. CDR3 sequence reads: CASGTGNEKLFF. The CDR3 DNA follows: TGTGCCAGCGGGACAGGGAATGAAAAACTGTTTTTT.

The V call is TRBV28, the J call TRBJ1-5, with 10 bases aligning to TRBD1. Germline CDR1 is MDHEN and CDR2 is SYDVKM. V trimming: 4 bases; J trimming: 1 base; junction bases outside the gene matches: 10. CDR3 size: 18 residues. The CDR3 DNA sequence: TGTGCCAGCAGTTATGTGGGACAGGGGAAGAGGAGCAATCAGCCCCAGCATTTT. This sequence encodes CASSYVGQGKRSNQPQHF. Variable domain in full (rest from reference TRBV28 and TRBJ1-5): DVKVTQSSRYLVKRTGEKVFLECVQDMDHENMFWYRQDPGLGLRLIYFSYDVKMKEKGDIPEGYSVSREKKERFSLILESASTNQTSMYLCASSYVGQGKRSNQPQHFGDGTRLSIL.